In this sample, the clone carrying this TCR beta chain turned up many times. Tregs were sorted as CD4+CD25+CD127-/low cells. CDR3 length: 15 amino acids. Per the germline V gene, CDR1 is SGHRS and CDR2 is YFSETQ. Trimming took off 0 bases at V and 4 bases at J, with 13 bases between the two ends. One entry per CDR3 protein, called by TCRdb with MiXCR from the 5' RACE reads. The table includes about 57,000 distinct CDR3 sequences, roughly 25% detected once. This chain connects TRBV5-1 to TRBJ1-1; perhaps TRBD1 as D (6 bases). Input material: tumor-infiltrating Tregs sorted from the breast tumor. This TCR was sampled from a female donor with breast cancer. CDR3 sequence reads: CASSLEGGVGTEAFF. CDR3 bases: TGCGCCAGCAGCTTGGAGGGGGGGGTAGGCACTGAAGCTTTCTTT.